A single sample gave rise to the 14 T cell receptor beta chains below, sequenced in a study of spatial heterogeneity in lung cancer. Time point described: blood at routine non-recurrence follow-up after resection. MiXCR, applied by TCRdb to the 5' RACE reads, yields one record per CDR3 protein. The sample includes around 100,000 distinct CDR3 sequences, 10% to 14% seen only once; the top ten take approximately 25%. This material consisted of PBMCs, taken at follow-up. These receptors originate from a female donor with early-stage non-small cell lung cancer.

This clonotype was seen many times. CDR3 nucleotides: TGTGCCAGCAGCCCATTCGCGACGGCTTCTCCGGGGAATACGCAGTATTTT. It specifies CASSPFATASPGNTQYF. The chain is built from TRBV9 and TRBJ2-3, with a weak D call TRBD2 (5 bases). V was pared by 4 bases and J by 7 bases, with 25 bases between. CDR3 size: 17 residues. CDR1 is SGDLS and CDR2 is YYNGEE in the germline V gene.

The chain carries TRBV29-1 and TRBJ1-1, with D possibly TRBD1 on 6 matching bases. There are 15 residues in the CDR3. Germline V CDR1 and CDR2: SQVTM, ANQGSEA. V gave up 7 bases and J gave up 0 bases, with 18 bases separating them. The CDR3 is CSGTVGGPMNTEAFF. Written as DNA, the CDR3 is TGCAGCGGAACTGTAGGGGGTCCCATGAACACTGAAGCTTTCTTT. Based on the CDR3 plus reference TRBV29-1 and TRBJ1-1, the full variable domain is SAVISQKPSRDICQRGTSLTIQCQVDSQVTMMFWYRQQPGQSLTLIATANQGSEATYESGFVIDKFPISRPNLTFSTLTVSNMSPEDSSIYLCSGTVGGPMNTEAFFGQGTRLTVV.

This clonotype was seen many times. Here the CDR3 reads CSVFARTATFF. The CDR3 nucleotides are TGCAGCGTTTTTGCGCGGACAGCCACTTTCTTT. The chain has TRBV29-1 and TRBJ1-1; tentatively, D is TRBD1 (6 bases). This CDR3 is built from 11 residues. CDR1 is SQVTM and CDR2 is ANQGSEA in the germline V gene. Trimming removed 5 bases from V and 12 bases from J, with 16 bases in between. The full variable domain, with the rest looked up from reference TRBV29-1 and TRBJ1-1, is SAVISQKPSRDICQRGTSLTIQCQVDSQVTMMFWYRQQPGQSLTLIATANQGSEATYESGFVIDKFPISRPNLTFSTLTVSNMSPEDSSIYLCSVFARTATFFGQGTRLTVV.

This clonotype showed up just a few times. The J gene is TRBJ1-5, the V gene TRBV20-1; the D is unclear. CDR1 is DFQATT, CDR2 SNEGSKA, per germline (reference sequence). The CDR3 is 12 residues long. Trimming left V 3 bases short and J 4 bases short, with 7 bases between. CDR3 nucleotide sequence: TGCAGTGCTAGGTCCGGGAATCAGCCCCAGCATTTT. Its translation is CSARSGNQPQHF.

This clonotype was observed many times. This chain links TRBV2 with TRBJ1-1; no definite D call. The V and J ends lost 6 bases and 0 bases respectively, with 11 bases between them. Germline V gives CDR1 SNHLY, CDR2 FYNNEI. This CDR3 is built from 14 residues. CDR3 residues: CASRAQIMNTEAFF. The CDR3 DNA reads as TGTGCCAGCAGAGCTCAGATTATGAACACTGAAGCTTTCTTT.

This clonotype appeared many times. The J gene is TRBJ1-1, the V gene TRBV5-1; no definite D call. Germline assignment: CDR1 SGHRS and CDR2 YFSETQ. V shed 7 bases and J shed 1 base, with 5 bases lying between them. The CDR3 runs 11 residues. The CDR3 bases are TGCGCCAGCGCACAGAACACTGAAGCTTTCTTT. Translation: CASAQNTEAFF. The full variable domain, with the rest looked up from reference TRBV5-1 and TRBJ1-1, is KAGVTQTPRYLIKTRGQQVTLSCSPISGHRSVSWYQQTPGQGLQFLFEYFSETQRNKGNFPGRFSGRQFSNSRSEMNVSTLELGDSALYLCASAQNTEAFFGQGTRLTVV.

Only a few counts were recorded for this clonotype. The chain carries TRBV29-1 and TRBJ2-7; TRBD2 is a possible D gene (6 bases). Looked up from germline, CDR1 is SQVTM and CDR2 is ANQGSEA. Deletions cut 4 bases from V and 5 bases from J, with 9 bases between. CDR3 length: 11 amino acids. In nucleotides, the CDR3 is TGCAGCGTTGGGAGGGGCGACGAGCAGTACTTC. It encodes CSVGRGDEQYF.

Ten or more counts support this clonotype. This chain links TRBV28 with TRBJ2-7; TRBD2 agrees at 10 bases. This CDR3 has 15 amino acids. Germline loops: CDR1 MDHEN, CDR2 SYDVKM. Trimming took 5 bases from V and 4 from J; bases not matched to a gene: 8. CDR3 region: CASSTVAGGSYEQYF. CDR3 DNA sequence: TGTGCCAGCAGTACTGTAGCGGGAGGATCTTACGAGCAGTACTTC.

This clonotype was seen repeatedly, ten times or more. The genes are TRBV29-1 and TRBJ2-3; D might be TRBD2 (5 bases). Looked up from germline, CDR1 is SQVTM and CDR2 is ANQGSEA. Deletions cut 1 base from V and 1 base from J, with 9 bases between. This CDR3 has 14 residues. Here the CDR3 reads CSVEGIGGTDTQYF. DNA for the CDR3: TGCAGCGTTGAAGGGATCGGGGGCACAGATACGCAGTATTTT.

This clonotype was detected ten times or more. V usage is TRBV29-1 and J usage is TRBJ2-3, with a possible D match to TRBD2 (6 bases). Per the germline V gene, CDR1 is SQVTM and CDR2 is ANQGSEA. V was shortened by 4 bases and J by 4 bases, with 18 bases between the two germline ends. This CDR3 region has 15 residues. This CDR3 is CSVGPAGRWADTQYF. CDR3 bases: TGCAGCGTTGGTCCCGCGGGAAGGTGGGCAGATACGCAGTATTTT.

This clonotype appeared a few times. V and J are TRBV6-2 or TRBV6-3 and TRBJ2-1, with TRBD1 as a possible D gene (5 bases). The ends were cut back, 5 bases at V and 5 bases at J, with 19 bases in the middle. This CDR3 is built from 16 residues. Per germline, CDR1 MNHEY and CDR2 SVGEGT. CDR3 residues: CASSATGRARNNEQFF. Here the CDR3 DNA reads TGTGCCAGCAGTGCCACAGGCAGGGCCCGGAACAATGAGCAGTTCTTC.

The chain combines TRBV6-2 or TRBV6-3 with TRBJ1-2; 7 bases fit TRBD1. V lost 6 bases, J lost 8 bases, and 9 bases stayed unmatched. CDR1 is MNHEY and CDR2 is SVGEGT in the germline V gene. The CDR3 has 13 amino acids. CDR3 in amino acids: CASSGTVVAGYTF. The CDR3 DNA reads TGTGCCAGCAGCGGGACAGTAGTTGCCGGCTACACCTTC.

This clonotype came up a few times. The rearrangement links TRBV19 to TRBJ2-1; TRBD1 or TRBD2 may be the D gene (5 bases each). Trimming cost V 3 bases and J 5 bases, with 14 bases left between them. This CDR3 contains 15 residues. Germline loops: CDR1 LNHDA, CDR2 SQIVND (reference sequence). The CDR3 sequence: CASSISGTKNNEQFF. CDR3 sequence (DNA): TGTGCCAGTAGTATTTCCGGGACGAAAAACAATGAGCAGTTCTTC.

There are many counts of this clonotype. The rearrangement uses TRBV29-1 and TRBJ1-1; TRBD1 agrees at 7 bases. V lost 6 bases to trimming and J lost 0 bases; unmatched junction nucleotides: 1. The CDR3 contains 12 residues. Germline V gives CDR1 SQVTM, CDR2 ANQGSEA. For the CDR3, the DNA is TGCAGCGTAGGACAGGTGAACACTGAAGCTTTCTTT. Translation: CSVGQVNTEAFF. Based on the CDR3 plus reference TRBV29-1 and TRBJ1-1, the full variable domain is SAVISQKPSRDICQRGTSLTIQCQVDSQVTMMFWYRQQPGQSLTLIATANQGSEATYESGFVIDKFPISRPNLTFSTLTVSNMSPEDSSIYLCSVGQVNTEAFFGQGTRLTVV.